This T cell receptor (beta chain) is drawn from a study of blood T cell repertoires in COVID-19 (dated by TCRdb to the early 2020s). In terms of the full investigation: Collaborator samples came from the United States, Italy and Spain and covered acute and convalescent phases of COVID-19. HLA class I and class II types, where available, came from metadata supplied by the sample provider rather than from assay-based typing. The dataset comprised deeply sampled blood TCRbeta repertoires from subjects exposed to, actively infected with, or recovered from COVID-19. The sample metadata nearly always contained a de-identified subject ID, COVID-19 status, age in years and sex. Samples came from the ongoing ImmuneRACE study (first 160 participants) plus 1,254 subjects from 6 global collaborators. The prospective study material was composed of cDNA or gDNA derived from T cells, B-cell-depleted T cells, or PBMCs. A freely available public database, intended as a resource for researchers studying the immune response to SARS-CoV-2, is where the repertoires were released.

TCRbeta CDR3 regions were amplified from genomic DNA by means of the immunoSEQ Assay, a bias-controlled multiplex PCR. The paper's processing steps were these. The number of nucleated cells in each sample was estimated from the amplification of reference gene primers within the assay. To quantify the absolute abundance of each unique TCRbeta CDR3 rearrangement, sequence reads were collapsed and filtered. Productive Simpson clonality was computed per sample as the square root of Simpson's diversity index over productive rearrangements. What TCRdb holds here is the immuneACCESS table cut down to in-frame rearrangements. Part of the clones is not present; checked against another copy, under half of the missing clones reflect an unresolved V gene, and the others are unexplained. V, J and clone size reflect that table, while D and trimming were determined from the DNA. In all, the sample holds 70,000 to 95,000 clones, and 89% of those were seen once. Roughly 4.9% of the sample belongs to the ten largest clones.

Findings and caveats that apply to the study as a whole: Clinical and demographic metadata were provided uncurated, with the amount varying by source and participant.

On this clone: This receptor's antigen is unknown. No much larger clone exists at a distance of one base, and base qualities are not known.

Whole blood was collected in K2EDTA tubes by collaborating institutions according to the institutions' own protocols. For TCRbeta analysis, collaborators shipped samples in one of three forms: frozen whole blood, isolated PBMCs, or DNA extracted from either of those sample types. The receptor was isolated from a woman of 80 years or more with active COVID-19. The sequenced material came from peripheral blood.

CDR3 protein: CASSAGGSTDTQYF. The DNA sequence follows: TGTGCCAGCAGCGCAGGGGGGAGCACAGATACGCAGTATTTT. Recombination joined TRBV9 with TRBJ2-3; TRBD1 might be the D gene, on 7 matching bases. The germline V gene yields SGDLS for CDR1 and YYNGEE for CDR2. Taken from cysteine to phenylalanine, the CDR3 has 14 residues. The sequence is cut down to CDR3 DNA, 42 bases in frame from base 1. V loses 3 bases of germline sequence and J loses 0 bases, and the interval between the two ends is 8 bases.